This entry describes one T cell receptor (beta chain). Its antigen is not identified. The data originate from a study of shared clonotypes between healthy human individuals. This CDR3 spans 13 amino acids. The germline V gene encodes CDR1 MDHEN and CDR2 SYDVKM. V lost 11 bases, J lost 0 bases, and 11 bases lay in between. Assay execution proceeded at the deep level. Each replicate PCR on the sorted subsets used about 220 ng DNA (approximately 33,000 T cell genomes). TCRdb's table, derived via immunoSEQ multiplex PCR, lists solely in-frame clones and lacks some. Of 2.3 million or so clones in the sample, over 90% were seen once. Notes on the study in general: Generation of non-shared clonotypes was less probable than generation of clonotypes shared by all four donors.

The chain uses TRBV28 and TRBJ2-1; D is undetermined. Sample: naive CD4+ T cells from PBMCs. Regarding subset: CD45RA+ positively selected. The clonotype originates from a man between 18 and 35 years old in good health. Some clones in this sample may be carry-over from other donors' samples. In nucleotides, the CDR3 is TGTGCCCTAGGGTCCAGCTCCTACAATGAGCAGTTCTTC. It codes for CALGSSSYNEQFF.